The present T cell receptor beta chain was sequenced within a study of T cell changes during pregnancy in multiple sclerosis. Sequencing was performed with immunoSEQ multiplex PCR; in TCRdb, only in-frame clones are kept and a portion is missing. Of over 50,000 clones in the sample, about 92% were seen once. Unmatched junction bases numbered 5, after V lost 8 bases and J lost 6 bases. This CDR3 spans 13 amino acids. In germline, CDR1 is MDHEN, CDR2 SYDVKM. The chain recombines TRBV28 with TRBJ2-1; 9 nucleotides align to TRBD1. Source: CD4+ T cells from peripheral blood mononuclear cells, taken after pregnancy. The receptor's source is a female donor with multiple sclerosis, enrolled in a pregnancy study. The CDR3 sequence is CASGGTGLNEQFF. DNA of the CDR3: TGTGCCAGCGGAGGGACAGGGCTCAATGAGCAGTTCTTC.